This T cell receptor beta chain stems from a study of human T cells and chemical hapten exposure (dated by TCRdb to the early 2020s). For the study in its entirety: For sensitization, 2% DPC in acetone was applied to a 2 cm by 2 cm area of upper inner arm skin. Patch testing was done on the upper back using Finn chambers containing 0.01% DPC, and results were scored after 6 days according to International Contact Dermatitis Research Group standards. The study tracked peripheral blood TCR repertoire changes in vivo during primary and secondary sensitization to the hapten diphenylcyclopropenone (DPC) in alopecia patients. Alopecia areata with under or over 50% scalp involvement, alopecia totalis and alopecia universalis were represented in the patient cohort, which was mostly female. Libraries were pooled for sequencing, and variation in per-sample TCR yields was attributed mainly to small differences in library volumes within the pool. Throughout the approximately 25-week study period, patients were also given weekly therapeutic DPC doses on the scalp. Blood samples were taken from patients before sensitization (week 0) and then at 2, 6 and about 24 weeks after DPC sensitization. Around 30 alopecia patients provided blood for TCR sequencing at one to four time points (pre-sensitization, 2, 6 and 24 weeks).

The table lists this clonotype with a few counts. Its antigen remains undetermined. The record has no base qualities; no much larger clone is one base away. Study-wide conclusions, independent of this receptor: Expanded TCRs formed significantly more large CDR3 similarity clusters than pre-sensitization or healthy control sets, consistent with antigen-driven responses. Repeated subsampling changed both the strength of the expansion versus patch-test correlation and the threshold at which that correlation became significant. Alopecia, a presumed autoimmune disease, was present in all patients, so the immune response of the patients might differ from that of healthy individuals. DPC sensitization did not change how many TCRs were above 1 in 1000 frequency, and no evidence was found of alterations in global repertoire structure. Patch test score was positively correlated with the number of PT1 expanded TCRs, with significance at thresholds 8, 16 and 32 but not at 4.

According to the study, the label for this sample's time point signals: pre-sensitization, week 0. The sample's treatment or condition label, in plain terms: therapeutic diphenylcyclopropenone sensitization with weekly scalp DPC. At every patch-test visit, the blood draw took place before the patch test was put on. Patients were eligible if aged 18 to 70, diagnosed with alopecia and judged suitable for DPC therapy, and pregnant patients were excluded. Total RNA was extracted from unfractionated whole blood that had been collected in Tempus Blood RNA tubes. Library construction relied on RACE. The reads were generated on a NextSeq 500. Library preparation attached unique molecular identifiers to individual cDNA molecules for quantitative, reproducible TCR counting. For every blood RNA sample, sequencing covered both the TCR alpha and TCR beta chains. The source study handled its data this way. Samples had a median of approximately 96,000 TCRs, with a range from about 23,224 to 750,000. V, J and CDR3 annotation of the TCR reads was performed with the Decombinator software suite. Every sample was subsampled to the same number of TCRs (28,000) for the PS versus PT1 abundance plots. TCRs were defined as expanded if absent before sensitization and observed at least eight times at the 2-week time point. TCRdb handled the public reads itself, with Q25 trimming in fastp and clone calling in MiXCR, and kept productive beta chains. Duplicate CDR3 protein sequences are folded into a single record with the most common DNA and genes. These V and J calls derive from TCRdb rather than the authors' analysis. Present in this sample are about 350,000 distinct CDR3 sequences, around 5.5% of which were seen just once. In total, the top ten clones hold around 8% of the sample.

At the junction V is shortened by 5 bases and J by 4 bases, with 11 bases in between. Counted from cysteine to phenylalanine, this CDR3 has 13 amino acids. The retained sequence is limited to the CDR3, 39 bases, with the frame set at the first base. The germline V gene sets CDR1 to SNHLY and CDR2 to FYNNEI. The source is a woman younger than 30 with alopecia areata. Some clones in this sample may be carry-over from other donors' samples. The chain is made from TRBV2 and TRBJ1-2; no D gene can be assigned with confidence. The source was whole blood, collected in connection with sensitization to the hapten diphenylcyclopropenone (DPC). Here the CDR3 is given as CASSPSGFYGYTF. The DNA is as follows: TGTGCCAGCAGTCCCAGTGGATTCTATGGCTACACCTTC.